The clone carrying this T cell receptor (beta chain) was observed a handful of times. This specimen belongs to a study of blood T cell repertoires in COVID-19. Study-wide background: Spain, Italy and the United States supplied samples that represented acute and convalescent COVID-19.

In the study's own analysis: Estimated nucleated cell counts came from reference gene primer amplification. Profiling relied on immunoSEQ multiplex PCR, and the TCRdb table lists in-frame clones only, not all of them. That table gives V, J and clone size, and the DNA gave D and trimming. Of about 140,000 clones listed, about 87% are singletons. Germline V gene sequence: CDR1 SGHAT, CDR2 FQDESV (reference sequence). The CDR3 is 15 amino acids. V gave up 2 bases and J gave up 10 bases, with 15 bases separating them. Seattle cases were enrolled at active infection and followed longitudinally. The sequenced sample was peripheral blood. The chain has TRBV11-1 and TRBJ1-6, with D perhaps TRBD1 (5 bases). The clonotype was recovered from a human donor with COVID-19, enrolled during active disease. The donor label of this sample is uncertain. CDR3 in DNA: TGTGCCAGCAGCTTAATCGGGGGAGGGCAATCACCCCTCCACTTT. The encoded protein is CASSLIGGGQSPLHF.